This TCR beta chain was recovered during a study of blood T cell repertoires in COVID-19 (dated by TCRdb to 2020 to 2022). About the full investigation: Samples from collaborators originated in the United States, Italy and Spain and spanned both the acute and convalescent phases of COVID-19. HLA class I and class II types, where available, came from metadata supplied by the sample provider rather than from assay-based typing. Sample metadata almost always included a de-identified subject ID, COVID-19 status, age in years and sex. The repertoires were released in a freely available public database intended as a resource for research on the immune response to SARS-CoV-2. The samples were drawn from two sources: the first 160 participants of the ongoing ImmuneRACE study, and 1,200 or so subjects contributed by 6 global collaborators. The material from the prospective study consisted of cDNA or gDNA derived from T cells, B-cell-depleted T cells, or PBMCs. Subjects who had been exposed to COVID-19, were actively infected with it, or had recovered from it provided the deeply sampled blood TCRbeta repertoires that made up the dataset. General conclusions and limits of the study: The quantity of clinical and demographic metadata differed by source and by participant and was supplied without curation.

Another Seattle source contributed samples from volunteer blood donors who had recovered from COVID-19. Collaborating institutions collected whole blood in K2EDTA tubes following their own protocols. For TCRbeta analysis, collaborators shipped samples as frozen whole blood, isolated PBMCs, or DNA extracted from either of those sample types. The CDR3 runs 13 amino acids, cysteine and phenylalanine included. Kept here is only the CDR3 DNA, which spans 39 bases and is read in frame from base 1. CDR1 and CDR2, per the germline V gene, are SGHDT and YYEEEE. V is shortened by 5 bases, J by 5 bases, and the region joining them spans 13 bases. TCRbeta CDR3 regions were amplified from genomic DNA by means of the immunoSEQ Assay, a bias-controlled multiplex PCR. For the original study's pipeline: Nucleated cell counts per sample were estimated from amplification of reference gene primers within the assay. To quantify the absolute abundance of each unique TCRbeta CDR3 rearrangement, sequence reads were collapsed and filtered. For each sample, productive Simpson clonality was calculated by taking the square root of Simpson's diversity index across productive rearrangements. Drawn from immuneACCESS, this table holds only the in-frame rearrangements with V and J called that TCRdb kept. Clones are partly lost; checked studies trace under half to an unresolved V gene and leave the rest unexplained. V and J calls plus clone size are reproduced from that table; the DNA served to infer D and trimming. Recorded for this sample are some 250,000 clones; about 83% of them occurred a single time. The ten largest clones capture approximately 2% of the sample.

Note on this clone: Its recognized antigen is unknown. Within one base of it there is no much larger clone, and no base qualities were kept.

The chain is assembled from TRBV5-6 and TRBJ1-1; the best D guess is TRBD1, with 6 bases matching. This sequence originates from a man between 25 and 39 years old who had recovered from COVID-19. The sequencing input was peripheral blood. CDR3 loop: CASRQQGRTEAFF. In nucleotides, the sequence is TGTGCCAGCAGGCAACAGGGAAGGACTGAAGCTTTCTTT.